These 23 T cell receptor beta chains share one sample of origin, sequenced in a study of cytomegalovirus exposure and HLA in healthy donors. PCR amplification relied on 60 Vbeta primers (plus 13 Jbeta primers). TCRdb keeps only in-frame clones here, not all; method: immunoSEQ multiplex PCR. The sample includes about 130,000 clones, around 83% of them seen just once. Material: PBMCs. These receptors all stem from a woman aged 25-40 years in good health and CMV-seropositive.

Here the CDR3 reads CASSPPYRLAVRNTQYF. In nucleotides, the CDR3 is TGTGCCAGCAGCCCCCCCTACAGACTAGCGGTACGGAATACGCAGTATTTT. The rearrangement uses TRBV7-8 and TRBJ2-3; 9 nucleotides align to TRBD2. The trim removed 5 bases at V and 7 bases at J, leaving 16 bases unmatched. The germline V gene has CDR1 SGHVS and CDR2 FQNEAQ. The CDR3 is 17 amino acids.

The chain couples TRBV10-3 to TRBJ2-7; TRBD2 might be the D (6 bases). V was pared by 4 bases and J by 7 bases, with 23 bases between. Germline-derived CDR1 and CDR2 are ENHRY and SYGVKD. This CDR3 spans 16 amino acids. Here the CDR3 DNA reads TGTGCCATCAGTGCCCCGCGTAGCGGCCATCCGGGAGAGCAGTACTTC. Protein product: CAISAPRSGHPGEQYF.

This chain connects TRBV2 to TRBJ1-2; D is ambiguous. The V gene's germline CDR1 is SNHLY and CDR2 FYNNEI. Trimming cost V 6 bases and J 2 bases, with 16 bases left between them. The CDR3 covers 15 residues. CDR3 sequence reads: CASSLEAGSNYGYTF. The CDR3 coding sequence is TGTGCCAGCAGCCTAGAGGCCGGTTCGAACTATGGCTACACCTTC.

The chain recombines TRBV6-1 with TRBJ2-7; D possibly corresponds to TRBD1 (5 bases). V was shortened by 6 bases and J by 0 bases, with 9 bases between the two germline ends. The germline V gene encodes CDR1 MNHNS and CDR2 SASEGT. This CDR3 region has 13 residues. The DNA of the CDR3 is TGTGCCAGCAGAGCACAGGCCTCCTACGAGCAGTACTTC. It yields the protein CASRAQASYEQYF.

V usage is TRBV28 and J usage is TRBJ2-7; D not certain. Germline V gives CDR1 MDHEN, CDR2 SYDVKM. CDR3 length: 11 residues. V dropped 10 bases and J dropped 0 bases, with 7 bases sitting between them. The chain's CDR3 is CATRSSYEQYF. The CDR3 DNA follows: TGTGCCACAAGGAGCTCCTACGAGCAGTACTTC.

This rearrangement joins TRBV10-2 to TRBJ1-4; TRBD1 aligns across 10 bases. The CDR3 is 14 residues long. Per the germline V gene, CDR1 is WSHSY and CDR2 is SAAADI. Germline trimming cut 7 bases from V and 8 bases from J; bases unmatched to any gene: 7. In DNA, the CDR3 is TGCGCCAGCACCAGGGACAGGGGTTTGGAAAAACTGTTTTTT. Amino acid sequence: CASTRDRGLEKLFF.

This clone was found a few times. Germline and junction disagree at one end, which may indicate a read error. The rearrangement uses TRBV7-9 and TRBJ1-2, with D possibly TRBD1 on 5 matching bases. Germline V gives CDR1 SEHNR, CDR2 FQNEAQ (reference sequence). The CDR3 has 14 amino acids. CDR3 nucleotides: TGTTCCAGCAGCTCCGCTTCCAGGGAATATGGCTACACCTTC. This translates into CSSSSASREYGYTF.

A few counts support this clone. This chain uses TRBV5-4 with TRBJ1-2; D may be TRBD1 (6 bases). The CDR3 sequence is 13 residues long. V lost 4 bases to trimming and J lost 4 bases, with 11 bases between them. Germline V lookup: CDR1 SGHNT, CDR2 YYREEE (reference sequence). DNA for the CDR3: TGTGCCAGCAGCGCCGGACAGACCTATGGCTACACCTTC. This translates into CASSAGQTYGYTF.

This chain uses TRBV9 with TRBJ2-7, with 7 bases matching TRBD2. From germline, CDR1 is SGDLS and CDR2 YYNGEE. With 3 bases clipped from V and 0 bases from J, the junction kept 6 bases outside the gene matches. The CDR3 is 15 amino acids. The DNA for the CDR3 is TGTGCCAGCAGCGCCACTAGCGATCCCTCCTACGAGCAGTACTTC. Its translation is CASSATSDPSYEQYF.

In this sample, this clone turned up once. This chain uses TRBV5-1 with TRBJ2-3; a possible D gene is TRBD1 (8 bases). The CDR3 has 15 amino acids. V lost 3 bases and J lost 7, with 18 bases in between. Germline CDR1 reads SGHRS; CDR2 reads YFSETQ. The CDR3 sequence is CASSSYRGGRYTQYF. The CDR3 DNA follows: TGCGCCAGCAGCTCCTACAGGGGGGGGAGGTATACGCAGTATTTT. The variable domain in full, completed from reference TRBV5-1 and TRBJ2-3, reads KAGVTQTPRYLIKTRGQQVTLSCSPISGHRSVSWYQQTPGQGLQFLFEYFSETQRNKGNFPGRFSGRQFSNSRSEMNVSTLELGDSALYLCASSSYRGGRYTQYFGPGTRLTVL.

The chain uses TRBV30 and TRBJ2-1; weak D call: TRBD2 (5 bases). V was trimmed by 1 base and J by 1 base, leaving 11 bases between them. The CDR3 sequence is 15 residues long. The germline CDR1 and CDR2 sequences are GTSNPN and SVGIG (reference sequence). The CDR3 spells CAWSGTGESYNEQFF. In DNA form, the CDR3 reads TGTGCCTGGAGTGGTACCGGGGAATCCTACAATGAGCAGTTCTTC.

CDR3 nucleotide sequence: TGTGCCAGCAGCTCGGGACAGGGTCATCAGCCCCAGCATTTT. The encoded protein is CASSSGQGHQPQHF. The chain employs TRBV9 and TRBJ1-5; 9 nucleotides match TRBD1. The CDR3 spans 14 residues. V was clipped by 4 bases and J by 5 bases; unmatched bases: 4. Germline loops: CDR1 SGDLS, CDR2 YYNGEE. The full variable domain, with the rest looked up from reference TRBV9 and TRBJ1-5, is DSGVTQTPKHLITATGQRVTLRCSPRSGDLSVYWYQQSLDQGLQFLIQYYNGEERAKGNILERFSAQQFPDLHSELNLSSLELGDSALYFCASSSGQGHQPQHFGDGTRLSIL.

This clone was observed a handful of times. Other nucleotide sequences from this sample produce the same CDR3. V and J are TRBV5-1 and TRBJ1-4, with 7 bases matching TRBD1. Germline CDR1 and CDR2: SGHRS and YFSETQ. V was clipped by 4 bases and J by 6 bases; unmatched bases: 6. The CDR3 has 14 amino acids. CDR3 region: CASSPQGIDEKLFF. CDR3 sequence (DNA): TGCGCCAGCAGCCCACAGGGGATAGATGAAAAACTGTTTTTT.

The J gene is TRBJ1-1, the V gene TRBV7-9; perhaps TRBD1 as D (6 bases). The CDR3 is made up of 14 amino acids. V lost 7 bases and J 5 bases, leaving 17 bases between the germline ends. Germline V lookup: CDR1 SEHNR, CDR2 FQNEAQ (reference sequence). CDR3 DNA sequence: TGTGCCAGCAACCCAGGTGGGGGCGGTACTGAAGCTTTCTTT. It encodes CASNPGGGGTEAFF.

This clone was found once. The V and J genes are TRBV2 and TRBJ1-5, with a weak D call TRBD1 (5 bases). The length of the CDR3 is 13 residues. V was cut by 3 bases and J by 9 bases, with 12 bases left in between. Germline V gives CDR1 SNHLY, CDR2 FYNNEI. The CDR3 DNA follows: TGTGCCAGCAGTGACGGGGGAATGGGGCCCCAGCATTTT. It specifies CASSDGGMGPQHF.

The chain uses TRBV7-2 and TRBJ2-2; unclear D gene. The CDR3 totals 19 residues. Germline loops: CDR1 SGHTA, CDR2 FQGNSA. Deletions cut 4 bases from V and 3 bases from J, with 24 bases between. In nucleotides, the CDR3 is TGTGCCAGCAGCTCCTCCAAGACTCATGTCGCGGCTGACACCGGGGAGCTGTTTTTT. Translation gives CASSSSKTHVAADTGELFF.

V usage is TRBV28 and J usage is TRBJ1-2; 9 nucleotides agree with TRBD1. Germline loops: CDR1 MDHEN, CDR2 SYDVKM. This CDR3 has 14 amino acids. The V segment lost 9 bases and the J segment 3 bases; nucleotides outside the gene matches: 8. CDR3 sequence reads: CASYRDREYYGYTF. CDR3 bases: TGTGCCAGTTACCGGGACAGGGAATACTATGGCTACACCTTC.

The chain links TRBV11-1 to TRBJ1-3, with D uncertain. CDR1 and CDR2 (germline): SGHAT, FQDESV (reference sequence). Deletions cut 10 bases from V and 0 bases from J, with 13 bases between. The CDR3 is made up of 14 amino acids. The CDR3 is CATRKAASGNTIYF. The CDR3 DNA is TGTGCCACACGTAAGGCGGCCTCTGGAAACACCATATATTTT. Using reference TRBV11-1 and TRBJ1-3 for the parts outside the CDR3, the full variable domain is EAEVAQSPRYKITEKSQAVAFWCDPISGHATLYWYRQILGQGPELLVQFQDESVVDDSQLPKDRFSAERLKGVDSTLKIQPAELGDSAMYLCATRKAASGNTIYFGEGSWLTVV.

The chain has TRBV5-5 and TRBJ2-1, with TRBD1 as a possible D gene (6 bases). CDR3 length: 14 amino acids. Trimming removed 4 bases at V and 4 bases at J, with 12 bases between. The germline V gene has CDR1 SGHKS and CDR2 YYEKEE (reference sequence). In DNA form, the CDR3 reads TGTGCCAGCAGCCCCACACAGGGTTACAATGAGCAGTTCTTC. Amino acid sequence: CASSPTQGYNEQFF.

The chain couples TRBV5-1 to TRBJ2-6; possible D gene TRBD2, 5 bases. CDR1 and CDR2 from the germline V gene are SGHRS and YFSETQ. CDR3 size: 15 residues. Trimming removed 5 bases at V and 0 bases at J, with 9 bases between. CDR3 in amino acids: CASRVRGSGANVLTF. CDR3 in DNA: TGCGCCAGCAGGGTCCGGGGCTCTGGGGCCAACGTCCTGACTTTC.

This clone was found once. The rearrangement joins TRBV29-1 to TRBJ2-6; D unresolved. V lost 7 bases to trimming and J lost 3 bases, with 7 bases between them. Germline V gene lookup returns CDR1 SQVTM and CDR2 ANQGSEA. The CDR3 loop spans 12 amino acids. The CDR3 is CSASSGANVLTF. Written as DNA, the CDR3 is TGCAGCGCCTCCAGTGGGGCCAACGTCCTGACTTTC.

The V and J genes are TRBV7-3 and TRBJ2-1, with 8 bases identical to TRBD2. Germline CDR1 reads SGHTA; CDR2 reads FQGTGA. The V gene end was trimmed by 3 bases and the J gene end by 4 bases; junction bases not matched to a gene: 8. The CDR3 consists of 16 residues. This CDR3 is CASSFSPGGQYNEQFF. CDR3 in DNA: TGTGCCAGCAGCTTCTCCCCGGGGGGGCAATACAATGAGCAGTTCTTC.

This clone was seen more than once but under ten times. The genes are TRBV19 and TRBJ2-7; TRBD1 agrees at 8 bases. Germline CDR1 and CDR2: LNHDA and SQIVND (reference sequence). The trim removed 5 bases at V and 4 bases at J, leaving 4 bases unmatched. The CDR3 runs 13 residues. The CDR3 nucleotides read TGTGCCAGTAGTGAGACAGGGGAATACGAGCAGTACTTC. Translation: CASSETGEYEQYF.